The 25 T cell receptor beta chains below all came from one sample that was sequenced in a study of T cells in Graves' hyperthyroidism and ophthalmopathy. TCR beta CDR3 region amplification was performed from RNA transcripts. During a first-round RT-PCR of the TCR CDR3, the HTBI primer set was used. MiXCR, applied by TCRdb to the multiplex PCR reads, yields one record per CDR3 protein. The repertoire has about 210,000 distinct CDR3 sequences, roughly a sixth of them found once; the top ten carry 50%. The source material was blood. These receptor sequences come from a man aged 50-59 years with Graves' hyperthyroidism.

This clonotype was seen at least ten times. Here the CDR3 reads CASSRLSGSYNEQFF. In nucleotides, the CDR3 is TGTGCCAGCAGCCGCCTTAGCGGGAGCTACAATGAGCAGTTCTTC. The chain links TRBV7-9 to TRBJ2-1; 9 bases fit TRBD2. Germline values: CDR1 SEHNR, CDR2 FQNEAQ (reference sequence). The CDR3 length is 15 residues. V gave up 5 bases and J gave up 3 bases; unmatched junction bases: 5.

This chain uses TRBV27 with TRBJ1-5; no definite D call. Germline CDR1 and CDR2: MNHEY and SMNVEV (reference sequence). Trimming left V 7 bases short and J 2 bases short, with 15 bases between. The CDR3 runs to 15 residues. CDR3: CASTPLESGNQPQHF. The CDR3 coding sequence is TGTGCCAGCACTCCCCTTGAAAGCGGCAATCAGCCCCAGCATTTT.

This clonotype has ten or more counts. V gene TRBV28 combines with J gene TRBJ2-7, with 7 bases lining up with TRBD2. Germline V gene lookup returns CDR1 MDHEN and CDR2 SYDVKM. This CDR3 is built from 14 residues. V was pared by 6 bases and J by 0 bases, with 5 bases of the junction left unmatched. CDR3 region: CASRGLDPSYEQYF. The CDR3 coding sequence is TGTGCCAGCAGAGGACTAGATCCCTCCTACGAGCAGTACTTC.

The chain links TRBV6-1 to TRBJ2-1; D is uncertain. The germline V and J ends were trimmed by 4 bases and 10 bases, with 17 bases remaining between them. Germline V gene sequence: CDR1 MNHNS, CDR2 SASEGT. The CDR3 runs 14 residues. CDR3 DNA sequence: TGTGCCAGCAGTGTCTGGTCACTTCTTGACGAGCAGTTCTTC. Residues: CASSVWSLLDEQFF.

On this clonotype itself: A much larger clone lies one base from this, so it may be a read error. V usage is TRBV20-1 and J usage is TRBJ2-1, with 11 bases lining up with TRBD2. The CDR3 extends over 19 amino acids. Germline assignment: CDR1 DFQATT and CDR2 SNEGSKA (reference sequence). CDR3 sequence (DNA): TGCAGTGCTAGACGTCTAGCGGGAGGTTTCCGCCGCTCCTACAATAAGCAGTTCTTC. It is translated as CSARRLAGGFRRSYNKQFF.

This clonotype was found a few times. V and J are TRBV19 and TRBJ2-4, with a possible D match to TRBD2 (6 bases). This CDR3 has 13 residues. The germline V gene has CDR1 LNHDA and CDR2 SQIVND (reference sequence). The V end lost 4 bases, the J end lost 6 bases, and 10 bases lay between the germline ends. In nucleotides, the CDR3 is TGTGCCAGTAGTACCTCCGGGGGAAACATTCAGTACTTC. Its translation is CASSTSGGNIQYF.

This clonotype occurred many times. This chain links TRBV5-1 with TRBJ1-1; 8 bases are a match to TRBD1. This CDR3 has 14 residues. V dropped 1 base and J dropped 5; count of bases not matched to a gene: 4. Germline V gene data show CDR1 as SGHRS and CDR2 as YFSETQ. CDR3 protein: CASSLSGGSTEAFF. The DNA of the CDR3 is TGCGCCAGCAGCTTGTCAGGGGGCAGTACTGAAGCTTTCTTT.

The chain carries TRBV28 and TRBJ2-7; 10 nucleotides line up with TRBD1. This CDR3 has 13 amino acids. The V and J ends lost 8 bases and 3 bases, in that order; junction bases with no gene match: 4. Germline CDR1 reads MDHEN; CDR2 reads SYDVKM. The CDR3 is CASGDRGGYEQYF. The CDR3 coding sequence is TGTGCCAGCGGGGACAGGGGAGGCTACGAGCAGTACTTC.

This clonotype has a handful of counts. The chain uses TRBV29-1 and TRBJ2-1; TRBD2 matches at 9 bases. Germline V CDR1 and CDR2: SQVTM, ANQGSEA. There are 12 residues in the CDR3. The junction had 5 bases not matched to a gene; V was cut back by 4 bases and J by 10 bases. CDR3 region: CSVVKREVEQFF. The CDR3 DNA is TGCAGCGTTGTCAAGCGGGAGGTGGAGCAGTTCTTC.

Many counts were recorded for this clonotype. The V and J genes are TRBV27 and TRBJ2-3; 14 bases map to TRBD2. There are 17 residues in the CDR3. V shed 1 base and J 3 bases; nucleotides not matched to a gene: 3. Germline lookup yields CDR1 MNHEY and CDR2 SMNVEV (reference sequence). The CDR3 region has the DNA TGTGCCAGCAGTTTATGGGGACTAGCGGGAGATACAGATACGCAGTATTTT. Translation gives CASSLWGLAGDTDTQYF.

This clonotype has just a few counts. The V call is TRBV5-4, the J call TRBJ1-1; the D is unclear. This CDR3 has 15 amino acids. Trimming shortened V by 0 bases and J by 2 bases, and 11 bases separated the two germline ends. Germline values: CDR1 SGHNT, CDR2 YYREEE (reference sequence). The CDR3 nucleotides read TGTGCCAGCAGCTTGGACGGGTTGTCAAACACTGAAGCTTTCTTT. Translated, it gives CASSLDGLSNTEAFF.

This clonotype was recorded many times. This CDR3 is CASTPRGREYEQYF. The CDR3 DNA reads as TGTGCCAGCACCCCACGGGGACGGGAATACGAGCAGTACTTC. V is TRBV27 and J is TRBJ2-7; D might be TRBD1 or TRBD2, each matching 5 bases. Germline V lookup: CDR1 MNHEY, CDR2 SMNVEV (reference sequence). CDR3 length: 14 residues. The V gene lost 7 bases and the J gene lost 4 bases, with 17 bases spanning the gap.

The chain recombines TRBV2 with TRBJ2-3; 8 nucleotides align to TRBD2. The CDR3 extends over 14 amino acids. The junction had 8 bases not matched to a gene; V was cut back by 7 bases and J by 5 bases. Germline loops: CDR1 SNHLY, CDR2 FYNNEI. The CDR3 loop reads CASTGREVLDTQYF. CDR3 DNA: TGTGCCAGCACGGGGCGGGAGGTGCTAGATACGCAGTATTTT.

This clonotype was found many times. The genes are TRBV7-2 and TRBJ2-7; D possibly corresponds to TRBD1 (6 bases). Germline V gene lookup returns CDR1 SGHTA and CDR2 FQGNSA. V was shortened by 3 bases and J by 2 bases, with 20 bases between the two germline ends. CDR3 length: 17 residues. CDR3 amino acids: CASSFDGWDKYTYEQYF. CDR3 bases: TGTGCCAGCAGCTTTGATGGTTGGGACAAGTACACCTACGAGCAGTACTTC.

This clonotype was counted at least ten times. The chain links TRBV7-2 to TRBJ2-1, with 8 bases matching TRBD1. Germline CDR1 and CDR2: SGHTA and FQGNSA. This CDR3 contains 14 residues. V dropped 5 bases and J dropped 3; count of bases not matched to a gene: 3. Here the CDR3 reads CASSPDRGYNEQFF. CDR3 bases: TGTGCCAGCAGCCCCGACAGGGGCTACAATGAGCAGTTCTTC. Based on the CDR3 plus reference TRBV7-2 and TRBJ2-1, the full variable domain is GAGVSQSPSNKVTEKGKDVELRCDPISGHTALYWYRQSLGQGLEFLIYFQGNSAPDKSGLPSDRFSAERTGGSVSTLTIQRTQQEDSAVYLCASSPDRGYNEQFFGPGTRLTVL.

Ten or more counts support this clonotype. The CDR3 coding sequence is TGTGCCAGCTCACTCCAGGGGAGCGGGAACACCGGGGAGCTGTTTTTT. Translated: CASSLQGSGNTGELFF. The J gene is TRBJ2-2, the V gene TRBV18; a possible D gene is TRBD1 (6 bases). The CDR3 runs 16 residues. Germline lookup yields CDR1 KGHSH and CDR2 LQKENI. The V gene lost 4 bases and the J gene lost 1 base, with 13 bases spanning the gap. Combining the CDR3 with reference TRBV18 and TRBJ2-2 gives the whole variable domain NAGVMQNPRHLVRRRGQEARLRCSPMKGHSHVYWYRQLPEEGLKFMVYLQKENIIDESGMPKERFSAEFPKEGPSILRIQQVVRGDSAAYFCASSLQGSGNTGELFFGEGSRLTVL.

This clonotype was observed a handful of times. The chain couples TRBV25-1 to TRBJ2-2; the D is unclear. The length of the CDR3 is 14 residues. The germline V gene encodes CDR1 MGHDK and CDR2 SYGVNS. V was trimmed by 1 base and J by 7 bases, leaving 10 bases between them. The CDR3 loop is CASSEWGSYGELFF. The CDR3 DNA reads TGTGCCAGCAGTGAATGGGGTTCATACGGGGAGCTGTTTTTT.

The rearrangement uses TRBV19 and TRBJ1-1; weak D call: TRBD1 (5 bases). The V end lost 5 bases, the J end lost 11 bases, and 21 bases lay between the germline ends. The CDR3 runs to 14 residues. The germline gives CDR1 LNHDA, CDR2 SQIVND (reference sequence). The CDR3 region is CASSHRTGTMFAFF. The CDR3 nucleotides read TGTGCCAGTAGTCACCGGACGGGGACTATGTTTGCTTTCTTT.

The chain couples TRBV20-1 to TRBJ2-7; 10 positions agree with TRBD2. The CDR3 spans 17 residues. Per germline, CDR1 DFQATT and CDR2 SNEGSKA (reference sequence). With V trimmed by 5 bases and J by 2 bases, 15 bases remained unmatched. The CDR3 DNA is TGCAGTGCTTTAGCGGGAGGAGGGACCGGGAATGCCTACGAGCAGTACTTC. It codes for CSALAGGGTGNAYEQYF.

In this sample, this clonotype turned up many times. The CDR3 sequence is CASSLSRGTYNEQFF. CDR3 bases: TGTGCCAGCAGCTTAAGCAGAGGCACCTACAATGAGCAGTTCTTC. J is TRBJ2-1 and V is TRBV7-2; no firm D call. Germline V gene sequence: CDR1 SGHTA, CDR2 FQGNSA. The CDR3 has 15 amino acids. The ends were cut back, 2 bases at V and 2 bases at J, with 10 bases in the middle.

In this sample, this clonotype turned up a few times. V is TRBV20-1 and J is TRBJ2-5, with D perhaps matching TRBD2 (7 bases). Germline values: CDR1 DFQATT, CDR2 SNEGSKA (reference sequence). The CDR3 runs to 14 residues. V lost 3 bases to trimming and J lost 2 bases, with 13 bases between them. The CDR3 reads CSARGGREQETQYF. As DNA, the CDR3 is TGCAGTGCTAGGGGGGGGCGTGAACAAGAGACCCAGTACTTC.

As regards this clonotype: One junction end does not reproduce the germline sequence, and a read error may be involved. V and J are TRBV7-3 and TRBJ2-1; maybe TRBD2 (6 bases). Germline V CDR1 and CDR2: SGHTA, FQGTGA. CDR3 length: 16 amino acids. The CDR3 sequence is CASSQDTGSHGNEQFF. The CDR3 nucleotides are TGCGCCAGCAGCCAAGATACCGGGAGCCACGGGAATGAGCAGTTCTTC. Variable domain in full (rest from reference TRBV7-3 and TRBJ2-1): GAGVSQTPSNKVTEKGKYVELRCDPISGHTALYWYRQSLGQGPEFLIYFQGTGAADDSGLPNDRFFAVRPEGSVSTLKIQRTERGDSAVYLCASSQDTGSHGNEQFFGPGTRLTVL.

At least ten counts were recorded for this clonotype. The V and J genes are TRBV7-2 and TRBJ2-1; D remains unclear. V was shortened by 4 bases and J by 9 bases, with 13 bases between the two germline ends. The CDR3 length is 13 residues. The germline CDR1 and CDR2 sequences are SGHTA and FQGNSA. As DNA, the CDR3 is TGTGCCAGCAGCTCAACTTGGGAAGGTGAGCAGTTCTTC. Translated, it gives CASSSTWEGEQFF.

This clonotype was found many times. The chain recombines TRBV6-2 or TRBV6-3 with TRBJ1-2; 8 nucleotides align to TRBD1. After removal of 0 bases from V and 10 bases from J, the junction contained 10 bases not matched to a gene. The CDR3 is 15 residues long. Germline V gene lookup returns CDR1 MNHEY and CDR2 SVGEGT. CDR3 amino acids: CASSYSDRGAGDYTF. The DNA of the CDR3 is TGTGCCAGCAGTTACTCAGACAGGGGCGCGGGGGACTACACCTTC.

J is TRBJ2-2 and V is TRBV12-3 or TRBV12-4, with 10 bases matching TRBD1. The trim removed 6 bases at V and 7 bases at J, leaving 8 bases unmatched. The CDR3 sequence is 15 residues long. The CDR3 reads CASSVDRGLGGELFF. As DNA, the CDR3 is TGTGCCAGCAGCGTAGACAGGGGGCTTGGCGGGGAGCTGTTTTTT.